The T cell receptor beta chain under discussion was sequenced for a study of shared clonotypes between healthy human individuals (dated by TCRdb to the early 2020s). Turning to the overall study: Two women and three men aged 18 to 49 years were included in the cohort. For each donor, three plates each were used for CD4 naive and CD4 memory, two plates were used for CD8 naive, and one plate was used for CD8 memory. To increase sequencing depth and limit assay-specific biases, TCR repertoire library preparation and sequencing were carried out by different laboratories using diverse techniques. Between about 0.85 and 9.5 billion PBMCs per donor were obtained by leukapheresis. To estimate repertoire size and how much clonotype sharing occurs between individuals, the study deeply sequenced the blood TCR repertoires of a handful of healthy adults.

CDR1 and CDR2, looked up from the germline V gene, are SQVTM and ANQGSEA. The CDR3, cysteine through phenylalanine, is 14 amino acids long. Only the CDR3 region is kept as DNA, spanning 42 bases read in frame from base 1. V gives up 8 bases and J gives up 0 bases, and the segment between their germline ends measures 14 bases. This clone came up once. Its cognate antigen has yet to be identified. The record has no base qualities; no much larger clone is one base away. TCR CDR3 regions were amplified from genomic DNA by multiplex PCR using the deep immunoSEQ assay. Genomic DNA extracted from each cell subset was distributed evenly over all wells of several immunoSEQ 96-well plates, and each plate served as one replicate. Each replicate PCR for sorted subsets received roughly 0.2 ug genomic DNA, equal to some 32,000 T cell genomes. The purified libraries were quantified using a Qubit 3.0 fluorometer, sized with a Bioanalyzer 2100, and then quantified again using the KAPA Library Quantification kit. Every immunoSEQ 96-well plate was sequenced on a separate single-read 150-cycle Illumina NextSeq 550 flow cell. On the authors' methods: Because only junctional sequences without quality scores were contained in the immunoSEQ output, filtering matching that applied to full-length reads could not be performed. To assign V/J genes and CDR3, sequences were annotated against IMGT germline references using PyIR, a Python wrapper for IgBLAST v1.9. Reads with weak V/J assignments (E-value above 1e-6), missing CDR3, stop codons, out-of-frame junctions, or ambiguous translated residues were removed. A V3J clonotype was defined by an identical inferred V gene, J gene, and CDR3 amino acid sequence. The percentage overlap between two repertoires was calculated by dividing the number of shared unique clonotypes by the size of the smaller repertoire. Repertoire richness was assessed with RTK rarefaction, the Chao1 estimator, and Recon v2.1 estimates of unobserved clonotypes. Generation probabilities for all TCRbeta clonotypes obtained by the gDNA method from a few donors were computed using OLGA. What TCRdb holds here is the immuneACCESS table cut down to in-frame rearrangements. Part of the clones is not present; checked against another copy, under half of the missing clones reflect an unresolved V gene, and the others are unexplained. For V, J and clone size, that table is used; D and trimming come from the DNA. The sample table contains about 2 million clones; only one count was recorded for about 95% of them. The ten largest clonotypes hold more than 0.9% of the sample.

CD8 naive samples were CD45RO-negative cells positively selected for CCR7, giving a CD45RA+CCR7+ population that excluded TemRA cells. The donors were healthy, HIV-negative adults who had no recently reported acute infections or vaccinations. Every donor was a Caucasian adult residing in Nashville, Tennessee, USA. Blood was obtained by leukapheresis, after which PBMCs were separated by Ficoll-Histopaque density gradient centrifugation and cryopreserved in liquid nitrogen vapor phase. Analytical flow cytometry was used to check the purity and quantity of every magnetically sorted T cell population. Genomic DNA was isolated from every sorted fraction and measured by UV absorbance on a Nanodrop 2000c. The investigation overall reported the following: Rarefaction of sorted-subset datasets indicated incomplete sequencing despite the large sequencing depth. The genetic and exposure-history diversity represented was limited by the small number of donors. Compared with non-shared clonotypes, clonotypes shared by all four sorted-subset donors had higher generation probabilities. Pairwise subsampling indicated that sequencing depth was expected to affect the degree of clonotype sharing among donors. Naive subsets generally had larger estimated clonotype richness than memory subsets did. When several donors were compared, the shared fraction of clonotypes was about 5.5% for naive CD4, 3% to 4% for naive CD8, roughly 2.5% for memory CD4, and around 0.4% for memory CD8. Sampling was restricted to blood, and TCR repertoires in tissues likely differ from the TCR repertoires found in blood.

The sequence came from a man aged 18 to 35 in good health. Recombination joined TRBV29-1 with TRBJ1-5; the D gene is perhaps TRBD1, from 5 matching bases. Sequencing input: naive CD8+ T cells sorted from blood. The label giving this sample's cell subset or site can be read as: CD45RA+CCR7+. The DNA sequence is TGCAGCATCACCGGGACGGATAGCAATCAGCCCCAGCATTTT. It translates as CSITGTDSNQPQHF.